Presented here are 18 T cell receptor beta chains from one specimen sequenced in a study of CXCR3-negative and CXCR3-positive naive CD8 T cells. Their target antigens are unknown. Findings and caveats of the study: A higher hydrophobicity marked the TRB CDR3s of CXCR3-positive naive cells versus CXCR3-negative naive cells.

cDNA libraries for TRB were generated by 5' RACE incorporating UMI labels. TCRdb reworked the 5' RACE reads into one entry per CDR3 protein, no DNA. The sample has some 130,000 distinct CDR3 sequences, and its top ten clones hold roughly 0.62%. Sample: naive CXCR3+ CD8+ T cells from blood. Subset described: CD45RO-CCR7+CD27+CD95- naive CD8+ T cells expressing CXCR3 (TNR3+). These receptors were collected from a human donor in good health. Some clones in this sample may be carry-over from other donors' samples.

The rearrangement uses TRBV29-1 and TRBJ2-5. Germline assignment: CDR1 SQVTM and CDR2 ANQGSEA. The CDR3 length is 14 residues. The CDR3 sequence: CSVNGERTQETQYF.

The CDR3 protein is CASSPNRAQLTYNEQFF. V gene TRBV3-1 combines with J gene TRBJ2-1; the TRBD2 assignment by TCRdb is unverifiable without DNA. Looked up from germline, CDR1 is LGHDT and CDR2 is YNNKEL (reference sequence). This CDR3 contains 17 residues.

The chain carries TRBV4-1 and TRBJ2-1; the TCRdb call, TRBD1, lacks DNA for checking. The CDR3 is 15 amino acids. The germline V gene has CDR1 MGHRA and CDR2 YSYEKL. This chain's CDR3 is CASSQPGQLYNEQFF.

The CDR3 is CASTPAGTTYEQYF. The rearrangement joins TRBV28 to TRBJ2-7; TCRdb proposes TRBD2, but this gene call is untestable without DNA. This CDR3 comprises 14 residues. Germline-derived CDR1 and CDR2 are MDHEN and SYDVKM.

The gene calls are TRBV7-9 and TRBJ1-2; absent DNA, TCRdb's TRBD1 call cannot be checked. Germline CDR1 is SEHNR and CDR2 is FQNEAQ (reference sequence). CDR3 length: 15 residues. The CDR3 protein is CASSTDRNFNYGYTF.

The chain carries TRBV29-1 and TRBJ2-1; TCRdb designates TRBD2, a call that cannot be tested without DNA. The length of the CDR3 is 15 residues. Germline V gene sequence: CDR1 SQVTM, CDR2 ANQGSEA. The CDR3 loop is CSVEDWTSENNEQFF.

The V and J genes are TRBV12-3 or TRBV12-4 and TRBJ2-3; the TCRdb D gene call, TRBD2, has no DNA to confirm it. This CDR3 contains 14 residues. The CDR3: CASSFGLPTDTQYF.

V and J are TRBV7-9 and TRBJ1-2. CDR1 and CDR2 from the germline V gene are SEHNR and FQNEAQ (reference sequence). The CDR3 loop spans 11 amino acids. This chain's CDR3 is CASSLAGGYTF.

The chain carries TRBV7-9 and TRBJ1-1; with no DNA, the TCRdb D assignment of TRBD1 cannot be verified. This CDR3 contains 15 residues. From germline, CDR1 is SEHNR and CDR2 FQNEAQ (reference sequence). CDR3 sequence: CASSLEQGGNTEAFF.

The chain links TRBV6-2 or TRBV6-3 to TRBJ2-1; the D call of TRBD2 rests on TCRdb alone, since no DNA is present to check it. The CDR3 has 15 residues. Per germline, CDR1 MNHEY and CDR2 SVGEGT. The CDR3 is CASSQTSAPYNEQFF.

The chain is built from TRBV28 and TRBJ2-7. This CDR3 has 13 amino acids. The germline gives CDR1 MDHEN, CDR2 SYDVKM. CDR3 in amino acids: CASRLFSSYEQYF. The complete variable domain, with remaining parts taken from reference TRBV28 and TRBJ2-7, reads DVKVTQSSRYLVKRTGEKVFLECVQDMDHENMFWYRQDPGLGLRLIYFSYDVKMKEKGDIPEGYSVSREKKERFSLILESASTNQTSMYLCASRLFSSYEQYFGPGTRLTVT.

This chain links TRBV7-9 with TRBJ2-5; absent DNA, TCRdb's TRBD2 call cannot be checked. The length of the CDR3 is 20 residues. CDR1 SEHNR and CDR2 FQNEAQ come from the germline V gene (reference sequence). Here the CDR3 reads CASSSPTVSGGPTRDETQYF.

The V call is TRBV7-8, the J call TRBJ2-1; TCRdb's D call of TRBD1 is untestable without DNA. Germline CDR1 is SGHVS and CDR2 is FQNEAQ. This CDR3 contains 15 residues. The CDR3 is CASSSGQGPYNEQFF. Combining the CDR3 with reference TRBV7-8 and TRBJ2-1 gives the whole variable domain GAGVSQSPRYKVAKRGQDVALRCDPISGHVSLFWYQQALGQGPEFLTYFQNEAQLDKSGLPSDRFFAERPEGSVSTLKIQRTQQEDSAVYLCASSSGQGPYNEQFFGPGTRLTVL.

CDR3 sequence reads: CASSSGQTGTEAFF. The chain is built from TRBV5-6 and TRBJ1-1; TCRdb outputs TRBD1, but without DNA this stays unchecked. Germline V CDR1 and CDR2: SGHDT, YYEEEE. CDR3 length: 14 amino acids. Based on the CDR3 plus reference TRBV5-6 and TRBJ1-1, the full variable domain is DAGVTQSPTHLIKTRGQQVTLRCSPKSGHDTVSWYQQALGQGPQFIFQYYEEEERQRGNFPDRFSGHQFPNYSSELNVNALLLGDSALYLCASSSGQTGTEAFFGQGTRLTVV.

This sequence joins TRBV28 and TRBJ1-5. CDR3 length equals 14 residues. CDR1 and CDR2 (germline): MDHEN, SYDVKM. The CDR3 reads CASSLLEGNQPQHF.

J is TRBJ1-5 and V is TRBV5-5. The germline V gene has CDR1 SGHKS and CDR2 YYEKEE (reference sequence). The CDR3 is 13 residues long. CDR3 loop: CASSLTVHQPQHF.

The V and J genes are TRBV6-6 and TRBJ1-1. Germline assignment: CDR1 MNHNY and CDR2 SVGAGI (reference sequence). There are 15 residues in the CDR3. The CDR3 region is CASSYSPAMNTEAFF.

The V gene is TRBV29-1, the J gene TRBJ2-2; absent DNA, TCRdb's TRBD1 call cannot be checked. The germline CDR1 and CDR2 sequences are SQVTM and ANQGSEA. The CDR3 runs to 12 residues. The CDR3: CSGQGTTGELFF.